These T cell receptor beta chains were read from a single sample in a study of blood T cell repertoires in COVID-19. TCRdb keeps only in-frame clones here, not all; method: immunoSEQ multiplex PCR. Of approximately 290,000 clones in the sample, more than 80% were seen once. The material sequenced was PBMCs or T cells enriched from blood (not recorded which). All receptors come from a woman between 25 and 40 years old who had recovered from COVID-19. Each CDR3 is given with its conserved first and last residue. A D gene is named only where the DNA matches it firmly. Clone size is shown for a subset of rows, as once, few, many or a class of expanded clone.

j_gene: TRBJ2-1; abundance: .; v_gene: TRBV4-3; d_gene: TRBD2; CDR3aa: CASSRTTGTSGGPPYNEQFF; CDR3nt: TGCGCCAGCAGCCGCACGACCGGGACTAGCGGAGGGCCTCCCTACAATGAGCAGTTCTTC
j_gene: TRBJ2-1; abundance: .; v_gene: TRBV19; d_gene: TRBD2; CDR3aa: CASSKRTSGRASSYNEQFF; CDR3nt: TGTGCCAGTAGTAAGAGGACTAGCGGGAGGGCCTCCTCCTACAATGAGCAGTTCTTC
j_gene: TRBJ2-5; abundance: .; v_gene: TRBV19; d_gene: TRBD1; CDR3aa: CASSKGQGYETQYF; CDR3nt: TGTGCCAGTAGTAAGGGACAGGGTTACGAGACCCAGTACTTC
j_gene: TRBJ1-1; abundance: .; v_gene: TRBV5-4; d_gene: .; CDR3aa: CASSLDQGYMNTEAFF; CDR3nt: TGTGCCAGCAGCTTGGACCAGGGATACATGAACACTGAAGCTTTCTTT
j_gene: TRBJ1-1; abundance: .; v_gene: TRBV29-1; d_gene: TRBD1; CDR3aa: CSVVRQGDTEAFF; CDR3nt: TGCAGCGTTGTCCGGCAGGGGGACACTGAAGCTTTCTTT
j_gene: TRBJ1-1; abundance: once; v_gene: TRBV5-1; d_gene: .; CDR3aa: CASSLGLLNTEAFF; CDR3nt: TGCGCCAGCAGCTTGGGACTTCTGAACACTGAAGCTTTCTTT
j_gene: TRBJ1-2; abundance: .; v_gene: TRBV10-3; d_gene: TRBD1; CDR3aa: CAISEEGAYGYTF; CDR3nt: TGTGCCATCAGTGAAGAGGGGGCCTATGGCTACACCTTC
j_gene: TRBJ2-7; abundance: once; v_gene: TRBV7-2; d_gene: .; CDR3aa: CASSLTSYEQYF; CDR3nt: TGTGCCAGCAGCCTAACCTCCTACGAGCAGTACTTC
j_gene: TRBJ2-3; abundance: once; v_gene: TRBV10-3; d_gene: .; CDR3aa: CAIRPRRDTDTQYF; CDR3nt: TGTGCCATCCGTCCCCGCAGGGACACAGATACGCAGTATTTT
j_gene: TRBJ2-7; abundance: .; v_gene: TRBV28; d_gene: .; CDR3aa: CASSLDLSSYEQYF; CDR3nt: TGTGCCAGCAGTTTGGACTTAAGCTCCTACGAGCAGTACTTC
j_gene: TRBJ1-3; abundance: .; v_gene: TRBV7-3; d_gene: .; CDR3aa: CASSAGDSGNTIYF; CDR3nt: TGTGCCAGCAGTGCGGGGGACTCTGGAAACACCATATATTTT
j_gene: TRBJ2-3; abundance: .; v_gene: TRBV6-4; d_gene: TRBD2; CDR3aa: CASSDLPTRGFTDTQYF; CDR3nt: TGTGCCAGCAGTGACCTTCCTACGCGGGGGTTTACAGATACGCAGTATTTT